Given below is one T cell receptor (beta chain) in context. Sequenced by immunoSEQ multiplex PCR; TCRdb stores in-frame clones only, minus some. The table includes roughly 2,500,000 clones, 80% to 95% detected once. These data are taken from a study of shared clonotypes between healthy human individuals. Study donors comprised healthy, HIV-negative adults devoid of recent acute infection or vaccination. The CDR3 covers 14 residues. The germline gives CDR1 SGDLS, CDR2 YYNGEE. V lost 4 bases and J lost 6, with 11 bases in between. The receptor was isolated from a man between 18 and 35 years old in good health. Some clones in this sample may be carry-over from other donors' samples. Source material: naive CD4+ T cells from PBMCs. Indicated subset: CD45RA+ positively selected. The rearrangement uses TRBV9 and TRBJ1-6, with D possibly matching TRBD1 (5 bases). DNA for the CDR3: TGTGCCAGCAGCTCCAGACAGCCTAATTCACCCCTCCACTTT. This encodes CASSSRQPNSPLHF.